Following are 10 T cell receptor beta chains from one sample sequenced in a study of shared clonotypes between healthy human individuals (dated by TCRdb to 2020 to 2022). The library was built by means of the immunoSEQ multiplex PCR assay. Here the immuneACCESS table is served through TCRdb, limited to in-frame sequences with V and J called. Missing clones are a known gap in these copies; in checked studies unresolved V genes cover under half, and the rest lacks a known reason. The sample table lists roughly 2.1 million clones, about 93% of them with a count of one. Jointly, the top ten make up around 1.7% of the sample. For the CD8 naive samples, CD45RO-negative cells were positively selected for CCR7, yielding a CD45RA+CCR7+ population from which TemRA cells were excluded. Sequencing was carried out using naive CD8+ T cells from PBMCs. The cell subset or site label here, explained by the study, means: CD45RA+CCR7+. The receptors were gathered from a man aged 18 to 30 in good health. Some clones in this sample may be carry-over from other donors' samples.

V and J are TRBV4-1 and TRBJ1-5; tentative D call: TRBD1 (5 bases). The germline V and J ends were trimmed by 3 bases and 0 bases, with 18 bases remaining between them. The CDR3 sequence is 18 residues long. Germline lookup yields CDR1 MGHRA and CDR2 YSYEKL. The CDR3 DNA is TGCGCCAGCAGCCAGACCCATTTTACTAGGGGTAGCAATCAGCCCCAGCATTTT. Translating it yields CASSQTHFTRGSNQPQHF.

A single count supports this clone. One junction end does not reproduce the germline sequence, and a read error may be involved. The chain recombines TRBV27 with TRBJ1-2; weak D call: TRBD1 (5 bases). Per germline, CDR1 MNHEY and CDR2 SMNVEV (reference sequence). The CDR3 is 14 residues long. CDR3 nucleotides: TGTGCCAGCAGTTTCCGGGACGCCTCTCTAAACCAACAGTTC. This codes for CASSFRDASLNQQF.

The chain couples TRBV11-2 to TRBJ2-7; perhaps TRBD2 as D (6 bases). V was pared by 2 bases and J by 4 bases, with 12 bases between. This CDR3 spans 14 amino acids. The germline V gene has CDR1 SGHAT and CDR2 FQNNGV. CDR3 protein: CASSLRGIGYEQYF. The CDR3 DNA is TGTGCCAGCAGCTTACGGGGGATTGGGTACGAGCAGTACTTC.

This chain joins TRBV7-2 and TRBJ1-1, with 9 bases lining up with TRBD1. The CDR3 contains 14 residues. Germline V gives CDR1 SGHTA, CDR2 FQGNSA. V was pared by 1 base and J by 6 bases, with 3 bases of the junction left unmatched. The CDR3 DNA follows: TGTGCCAGCAGCTTAGGGACAGGGGTTCCTGAAGCTTTCTTT. It yields the protein CASSLGTGVPEAFF.

The V call is TRBV27, the J call TRBJ1-5; tentative D call: TRBD1 (6 bases). Germline lookup yields CDR1 MNHEY and CDR2 SMNVEV (reference sequence). V was clipped by 2 bases and J by 3 bases, with 14 bases between them. The CDR3 runs to 16 residues. DNA of the CDR3: TGTGCCAGCAGTTTAGCTCGGACAGCCCTCAATCAGCCCCAGCATTTT. Amino acid sequence: CASSLARTALNQPQHF.

This chain joins TRBV6-5 and TRBJ1-1, with 8 nucleotides matching TRBD1. The CDR3 covers 15 residues. Germline V gene data show CDR1 as MNHEY and CDR2 as SVGAGI. V gave up 6 bases and J gave up 4 bases; unmatched junction bases: 10. DNA for the CDR3: TGTGCCAGCAGGGACGGACAGGGATTCGGCACTGAAGCTTTCTTT. Amino acid sequence: CASRDGQGFGTEAFF.

The chain employs TRBV9 and TRBJ1-4; TRBD1 matches at 7 bases. Per the germline V gene, CDR1 is SGDLS and CDR2 is YYNGEE. There are 15 residues in the CDR3. Unmatched junction bases numbered 7, after V lost 4 bases and J lost 4 bases. In DNA form, the CDR3 reads TGTGCCAGCAGCTACCAGGACAGGATTAATGAAAAACTGTTTTTT. Translated, it gives CASSYQDRINEKLFF.

The V call is TRBV5-8, the J call TRBJ2-7; D is perhaps TRBD2 (7 bases). Germline CDR1 is SGHTS and CDR2 is YDEGEE. The CDR3 runs 14 residues. V gave up 0 bases and J gave up 3 bases, with 10 bases separating them. The CDR3 DNA is TGTGCCAGCAGCTTGGACGGGGGGCTCTACGAGCAGTACTTC. This translates into CASSLDGGLYEQYF. Filled out from reference TRBV5-8 and TRBJ2-7, the complete variable domain reads EAGVTQSPTHLIKTRGQQATLRCSPISGHTSVYWYQQALGLGLQFLLWYDEGEERNRGNFPPRFSGRQFPNYSSELNVNALELEDSALYLCASSLDGGLYEQYFGPGTRLTVT.

The V and J genes are TRBV27 and TRBJ1-2; D uncertain. V lost 0 bases and J 4 bases, leaving 21 bases between the germline ends. The CDR3 spans 18 residues. In germline, CDR1 is MNHEY, CDR2 SMNVEV (reference sequence). The CDR3 spells CASSLSSRTGLTPYGYTF. The CDR3, as DNA: TGTGCCAGCAGTTTATCATCCCGTACGGGCCTCACCCCCTATGGCTACACCTTC.

This chain connects TRBV28 to TRBJ2-7; TRBD2 agrees at 7 bases. CDR1 is MDHEN, CDR2 SYDVKM, per germline. CDR3 length: 15 amino acids. With V trimmed by 8 bases and J by 2 bases, 12 bases remained unmatched. The CDR3 reads CASFTWGGEPYEQYF. CDR3 nucleotide sequence: TGTGCCAGCTTTACCTGGGGGGGGGAACCCTACGAGCAGTACTTC.